The 9 T cell receptor beta chains below were found in one sample sequenced in a study of shared clonotypes between healthy human individuals. Data came from immunoSEQ multiplex PCR; TCRdb stores just in-frame clones and leaves some out. The top ten hold 0.1% to 0.15% of the sample, which has 2 million to 2.5 million clones, 90% to 97% seen once. Sequenced sample: naive CD4+ T cells sorted from blood. The subset here: CD45RA+ positively selected. The receptors stem from a young man in good health.

The J gene is TRBJ2-3, the V gene TRBV6-4, with 7 bases matching TRBD1. CDR1 is MRHNA, CDR2 SNTAGT, per germline. The CDR3 spans 15 residues. V trimming: 0 bases; J trimming: 1 base; junction bases outside the gene matches: 1. The DNA for the CDR3 is TGTGCCAGCAGTGACTCGGGGACAGGCACAGATACGCAGTATTTT. It yields the protein CASSDSGTGTDTQYF.

The rearrangement joins TRBV15 to TRBJ2-1, with TRBD1 identical over 8 bases. Germline V CDR1 and CDR2: LNHNV, YYDKDF (reference sequence). J gave up 2 bases and V 5 bases, and 5 bases lay outside the gene matches. The CDR3 is made up of 15 amino acids. CDR3 sequence (DNA): TGTGCCACCAGCCGCAGACAGGGGACCTACAATGAGCAGTTCTTC. This encodes CATSRRQGTYNEQFF.

CDR3 nucleotides: TGCGCCAGCAGCTTCTCGGGACTAGCGGGAGCCGATGAGCAGTTCTTC. Protein sequence: CASSFSGLAGADEQFF. V is TRBV5-1 and J is TRBJ2-1; 14 bases are a match to TRBD2. With V trimmed by 2 bases and J by 8 bases, 6 bases remained unmatched. Germline V gene lookup returns CDR1 SGHRS and CDR2 YFSETQ. This CDR3 comprises 16 residues.

As concerns this clone: The same CDR3 can be traced to other DNA sequences in this sample. The chain links TRBV7-2 to TRBJ1-2, with a weak D call TRBD1 (6 bases). Trimming shortened V by 2 bases and J by 4 bases, and 8 bases separated the two germline ends. Germline assignment: CDR1 SGHTA and CDR2 FQGNSA. The CDR3 is 13 amino acids. CDR3 amino acids: CASSLRTAYGYTF. CDR3 DNA: TGTGCCAGCAGCTTAAGGACAGCCTATGGCTACACCTTC.

The gene calls are TRBV2 and TRBJ1-1; a possible D gene is TRBD1 (6 bases). Trimming shortened V by 5 bases and J by 6 bases, and 13 bases separated the two germline ends. CDR3 length: 13 residues. Germline assignment: CDR1 SNHLY and CDR2 FYNNEI. Here the CDR3 reads CASSYRQAAEAFF. CDR3 nucleotide sequence: TGTGCCAGCAGTTACCGACAGGCGGCTGAAGCTTTCTTT. Full variable domain (missing parts from reference TRBV2 and TRBJ1-1): EPEVTQTPSHQVTQMGQEVILRCVPISNHLYFYWYRQILGQKVEFLVSFYNNEISEKSEIFDDQFSVERPDGSNFTLKIRSTKLEDSAMYFCASSYRQAAEAFFGQGTRLTVV.

On this clone itself: Within the sample, other DNA sequences also encode this same CDR3. This chain connects TRBV30 to TRBJ2-5; 9 bases map to TRBD2. Germline lookup yields CDR1 GTSNPN and CDR2 SVGIG (reference sequence). Losses at the gene ends were 5 bases for V and 4 bases for J; bases not matched to a gene: 5. This CDR3 has 13 residues. The CDR3 loop reads CAWQGLAGETQYF. CDR3 in DNA: TGTGCCTGGCAGGGACTAGCTGGAGAGACCCAGTACTTC.

As regards this clone: The junction differs from germline at one of its ends, possibly a read error. The chain links TRBV6-6 to TRBJ2-7; D perhaps matches TRBD2 (6 bases). There are 15 residues in the CDR3. The germline V gene encodes CDR1 MNHNY and CDR2 SVGAGI (reference sequence). CDR3 sequence (DNA): TGTGCCAGCATTTACCGGGGGACTCCCGGGGGCGAGCAGTACTTC. Its translation is CASIYRGTPGGEQYF.

The chain employs TRBV11-3 and TRBJ2-1; 8 bases match TRBD1. Germline V gives CDR1 SGHNT, CDR2 YENEEA. V was pared by 5 bases and J by 0 bases, with 6 bases of the junction left unmatched. CDR3 length equals 16 residues. CDR3 in amino acids: CASSARQGSSYNEQFF. CDR3 nucleotide sequence: TGTGCCAGCAGCGCCCGACAGGGGAGCTCCTACAATGAGCAGTTCTTC.

The J gene is TRBJ2-7, the V gene TRBV9; 14 nucleotides match TRBD2. Germline V gene lookup returns CDR1 SGDLS and CDR2 YYNGEE. The CDR3 has 17 amino acids. With 7 bases clipped from V and 5 bases from J, the junction kept 14 bases outside the gene matches. The CDR3 here is CASSEHPTSGRGHEQYF. CDR3 coding DNA: TGTGCCAGCTCTGAGCACCCGACTAGCGGGAGGGGCCACGAGCAGTACTTC.